This TCR beta chain was retrieved from a study of T cell responses to AZD1222 COVID-19 vaccine. Study-wide context: Second-dose timings of about 4 or about 12 weeks were pooled. Overall study findings and caveats: Repertoire sampling happened only post peak T cell response. White British ancestry dominated among donors, who included more females, and clonal diversity was possibly underestimated.

Produced via immunoSEQ multiplex PCR; TCRdb's table is partial and in-frame only. Counted here are about 190,000 clones, around 94% occurring once; the ten biggest clones make up 1% to 1.5%. Trimming took 2 bases from V and 4 from J, leaving 11 bases between them. Germline lookup yields CDR1 MDHEN and CDR2 SYDVKM. The CDR3 is 14 amino acids. Turning to this clone: The antigen remains unidentified.

Specimen: peripheral blood, collected on day 0 of AZD1222 vaccination. This chain uses TRBV28 with TRBJ1-1; D unclear. This receptor was identified in an adult in good health. The CDR3 nucleotides are TGTGCCAGCAGTTTAGGCGGGGTGATCACTGAAGCTTTCTTT. This translates into CASSLGGVITEAFF.